The T cell receptor (beta chain) described here comes from a study of brain T cells in children with intractable seizures (dated by TCRdb to the early 2020s). Background on the whole study: Resected brain tissue from a few dozen pediatric epilepsy surgery cases was first screened for immune gene transcripts using a NanoString immunology panel. About 65% of the 12 selected surgery cases also had pre-surgery blood sequenced, which left four cases with brain tissue only.

Note on this clone: Its antigen target is currently unknown. No quality values exist for individual bases; no much larger clone is one base distant.

The immunoSEQ assay was used to generate TCR beta chain sequences from genomic DNA. As for how the authors treated the data: Any CDR3 sequence that did not begin with the conserved framework cysteine at position 104 was removed by hand. To get clonality, the normalized Shannon's Diversity Index was subtracted from one, giving values from 0 (maximal diversity) to 1 (oligoclonal). To check whether a given CDR3 had different frequencies in two samples, for example brain versus blood, chi-squared comparison-of-proportions tests were used. Public clonotypes were found through immuneACCESS searches, while the VDJdb browser was used to judge similarity to known antiviral clonotypes. Not all clones reach the TCRdb copy of this immuneACCESS table, which keeps in-frame sequences only. Checked studies attribute under half of the gap to unresolved V genes and leave the rest unexplained. Clone size and the V and J calls come from that table; the DNA yielded D and trimming. In this sample the table shows some 80,000 clones, around nine tenths of which occur a single time. The ten most abundant clones make up 20% to 25% of the sample.

What the work shows at the level of the full study, not this receptor alone: Sequencing depth differed between pre- and post-surgery blood, so clones missing from the pre-surgery sample may reflect undersampling. The patients' HCMV serostatus was not known, and viral specificity was inferred solely from CDR3 sequence similarity.

The intended sense of this specimen's time point label: resected brain tissue, or blood drawn just prior to surgery. The surgery cases that showed the highest brain T cell transcript signatures were chosen for TCR beta chain sequencing of brain tissue, and of blood when it was available. Patients had been treated with at least one anti-epileptic drug before surgery. TCR-sequenced patients were children with drug-resistant epilepsy due to tuberous sclerosis complex, focal cortical dysplasia, Rasmussen encephalitis or hemimegalencephaly. Blood samples were collected immediately before the epilepsy surgery. The Monarch genomic DNA purification kit was used to extract bulk genomic DNA from unsorted brain tissue and from whole blood. The sample consisted of peripheral blood, taken at surgery. This receptor was obtained from a girl aged 2 to 10 with Rasmussen encephalitis and intractable seizures.

The nucleotide sequence is given as TGTGCCAGCAGCCAACCCGCCCGCCACGAGCAGTACTTC. This sequence encodes CASSQPARHEQYF. The chain is assembled from TRBV14 and TRBJ2-7; no D gene call is confident. Trimming at the junction amounts to 2 bases on V and 5 bases on J, and the germline ends lie 10 bases apart. The CDR3 goes from the cysteine to the phenylalanine over 13 residues. Here the CDR3 DNA is all that survives: 39 bases in frame from base 1. According to the germline V gene, CDR1 reads SGHDN and CDR2 reads FVKESK.